This TCR beta chain comes out of a study of blood T cell repertoires in COVID-19. Across the study: From the United States, Italy and Spain came samples of acute and convalescent COVID-19. Sample material is recorded as cDNA or gDNA derived from T cells, B-cell-depleted T cells, or PBMCs.

Original handling: Quantification of nucleated cells was approximated via reference gene primer amplification. Using immunoSEQ multiplex PCR, the repertoire was profiled, and TCRdb retains in-frame clones only, with some absent. D and trimming were read from the DNA, whereas the V and J calls and clone size are those reported in that table. Among about 150,000 clones listed, approximately 86% were seen once. The CDR3 is 19 amino acids. Germline V gene data show CDR1 as SGHVT and CDR2 as SQSDAQ. V lost 5 bases and J lost 6; bases outside the gene matches: 20. The chain links TRBV7-4 to TRBJ2-7; 12 nucleotides match TRBD2. The TCR was taken from a man aged 70-80 years with acute or convalescent COVID-19. Sequenced material: peripheral blood. CDR3 nucleotides: TGTGCCAGCAGCCTCCCCGACAGGACTAGCGGGAACTCCCTCGGCGAGCAGTACTTC. Protein product: CASSLPDRTSGNSLGEQYF.